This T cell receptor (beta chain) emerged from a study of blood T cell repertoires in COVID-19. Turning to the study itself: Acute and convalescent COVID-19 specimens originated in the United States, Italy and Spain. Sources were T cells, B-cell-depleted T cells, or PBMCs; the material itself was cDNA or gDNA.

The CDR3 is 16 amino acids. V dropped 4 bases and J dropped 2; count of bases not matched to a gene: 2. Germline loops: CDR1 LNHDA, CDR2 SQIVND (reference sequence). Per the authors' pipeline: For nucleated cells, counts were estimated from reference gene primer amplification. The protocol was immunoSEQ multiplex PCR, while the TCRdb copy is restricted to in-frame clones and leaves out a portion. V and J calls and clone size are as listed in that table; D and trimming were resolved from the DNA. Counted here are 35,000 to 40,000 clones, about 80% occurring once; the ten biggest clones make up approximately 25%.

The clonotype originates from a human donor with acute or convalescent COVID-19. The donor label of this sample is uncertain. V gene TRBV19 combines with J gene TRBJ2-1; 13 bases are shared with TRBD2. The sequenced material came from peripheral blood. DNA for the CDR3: TGTGCCAGTAGTACCGGACTAGCGGGAGCCTACAATGAGCAGTTCTTC. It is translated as CASSTGLAGAYNEQFF.